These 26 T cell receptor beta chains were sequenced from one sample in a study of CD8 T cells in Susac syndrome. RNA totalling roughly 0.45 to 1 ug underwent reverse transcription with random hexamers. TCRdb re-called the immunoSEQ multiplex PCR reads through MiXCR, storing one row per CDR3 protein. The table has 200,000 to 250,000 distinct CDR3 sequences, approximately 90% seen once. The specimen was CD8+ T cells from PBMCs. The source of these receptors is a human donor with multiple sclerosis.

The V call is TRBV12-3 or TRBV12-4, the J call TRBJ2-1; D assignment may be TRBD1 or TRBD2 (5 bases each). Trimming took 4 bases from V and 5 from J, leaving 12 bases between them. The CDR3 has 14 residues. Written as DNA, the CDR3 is TGTGCCAGCAGTTCCTGGGACGGAGACAATGAGCAGTTCTTC. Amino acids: CASSSWDGDNEQFF.

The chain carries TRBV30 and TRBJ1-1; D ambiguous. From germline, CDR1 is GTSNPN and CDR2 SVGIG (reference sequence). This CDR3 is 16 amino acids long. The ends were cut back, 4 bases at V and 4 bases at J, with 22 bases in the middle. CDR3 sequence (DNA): TGTGCCTGGACCCGTGGGGAGCGGGAGTTGGGCACTGAAGCTTTCTTT. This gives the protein CAWTRGERELGTEAFF. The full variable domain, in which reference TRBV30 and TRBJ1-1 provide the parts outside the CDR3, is SQTIHQWPATLVQPVGSPLSLECTVEGTSNPNLYWYRQAAGRGLQLLFYSVGIGQISSEVPQNLSASRPQDRQFILSSKKLLLSDSGFYLCAWTRGERELGTEAFFGQGTRLTVV.

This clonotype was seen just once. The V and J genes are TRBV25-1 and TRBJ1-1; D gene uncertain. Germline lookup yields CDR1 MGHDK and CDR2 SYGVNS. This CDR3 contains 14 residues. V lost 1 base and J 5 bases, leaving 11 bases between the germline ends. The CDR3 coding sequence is TGTGCCAGCAGTGAATGGGAGGGCGGGACTGAAGCTTTCTTT. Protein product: CASSEWEGGTEAFF.

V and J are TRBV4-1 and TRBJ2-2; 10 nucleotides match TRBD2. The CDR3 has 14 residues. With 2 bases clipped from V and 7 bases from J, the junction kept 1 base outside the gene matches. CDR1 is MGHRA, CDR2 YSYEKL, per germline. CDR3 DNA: TGCGCCAGCAGCCAACTAGCGGGAGTCGGGGAGCTGTTTTTT. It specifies CASSQLAGVGELFF.

The CDR3 nucleotides are TGTGCCAGCAGTTTTGGAACAGGGTTAGCGGAGACCCAGTACTTC. Protein sequence: CASSFGTGLAETQYF. This chain links TRBV27 with TRBJ2-5; tentatively, D is TRBD1 (6 bases). Germline lookup yields CDR1 MNHEY and CDR2 SMNVEV (reference sequence). V dropped 3 bases and J dropped 5 bases, with 16 bases sitting between them. This CDR3 has 15 amino acids.

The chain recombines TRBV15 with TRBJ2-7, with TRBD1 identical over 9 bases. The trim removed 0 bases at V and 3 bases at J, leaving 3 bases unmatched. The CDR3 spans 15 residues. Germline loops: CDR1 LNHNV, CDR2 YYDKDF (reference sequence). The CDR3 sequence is CATSRDGTGYYEQYF. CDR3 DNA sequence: TGTGCCACCAGCAGAGATGGGACAGGGTACTACGAGCAGTACTTC.

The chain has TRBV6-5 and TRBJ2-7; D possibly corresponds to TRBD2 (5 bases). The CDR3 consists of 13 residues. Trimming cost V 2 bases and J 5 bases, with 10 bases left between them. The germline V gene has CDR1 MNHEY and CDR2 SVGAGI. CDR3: CASSYEGWDEQYF. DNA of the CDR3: TGTGCCAGCAGTTACGAGGGTTGGGACGAGCAGTACTTC.

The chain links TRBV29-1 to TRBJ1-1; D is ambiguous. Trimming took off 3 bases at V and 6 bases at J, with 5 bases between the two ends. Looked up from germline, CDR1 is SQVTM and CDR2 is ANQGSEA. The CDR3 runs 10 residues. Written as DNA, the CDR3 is TGCAGCGTTGAGGCGGCTGAAGCTTTCTTT. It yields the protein CSVEAAEAFF.

CDR3 sequence reads: CASSVLGTANTEAFF. In DNA, the CDR3 is TGTGCCAGCAGCGTCCTTGGGACGGCGAACACTGAAGCTTTCTTT. The chain recombines TRBV7-2 with TRBJ1-1; a weak D match, TRBD1 (5 bases). V lost 5 bases and J 1 base, leaving 14 bases between the germline ends. The germline V gene has CDR1 SGHTA and CDR2 FQGNSA. The CDR3 is made up of 15 amino acids.

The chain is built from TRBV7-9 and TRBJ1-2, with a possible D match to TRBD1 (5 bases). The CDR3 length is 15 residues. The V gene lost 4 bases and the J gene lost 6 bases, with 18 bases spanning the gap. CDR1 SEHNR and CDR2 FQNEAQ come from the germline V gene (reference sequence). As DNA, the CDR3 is TGTGCCAGCAGCTCCGGTGGAGGGGTGATTAATGGCTACACCTTC. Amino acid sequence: CASSSGGGVINGYTF.

CDR3 sequence reads: CSAPTGDSYGYTF. The CDR3, as DNA: TGCAGTGCCCCGACAGGTGATAGCTATGGCTACACCTTC. V is TRBV20-1 and J is TRBJ1-2, with a possible D match to TRBD1 (6 bases). V dropped 6 bases and J dropped 4 bases, with 15 bases sitting between them. CDR3 size: 13 residues. Germline CDR1 reads DFQATT; CDR2 reads SNEGSKA (reference sequence).

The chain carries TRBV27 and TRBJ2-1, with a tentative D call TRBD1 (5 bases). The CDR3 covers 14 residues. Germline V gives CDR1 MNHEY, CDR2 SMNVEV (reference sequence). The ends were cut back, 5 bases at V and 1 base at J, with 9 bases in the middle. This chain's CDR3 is CASSKGESYNEQFF. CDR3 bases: TGTGCCAGCAGTAAAGGGGAATCCTACAATGAGCAGTTCTTC.

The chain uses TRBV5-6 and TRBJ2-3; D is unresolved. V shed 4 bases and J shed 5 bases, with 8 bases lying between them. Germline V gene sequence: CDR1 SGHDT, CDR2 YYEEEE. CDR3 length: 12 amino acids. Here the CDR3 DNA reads TGTGCCAGCAGCCCGCAGGAAGATACGCAGTATTTT. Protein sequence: CASSPQEDTQYF.

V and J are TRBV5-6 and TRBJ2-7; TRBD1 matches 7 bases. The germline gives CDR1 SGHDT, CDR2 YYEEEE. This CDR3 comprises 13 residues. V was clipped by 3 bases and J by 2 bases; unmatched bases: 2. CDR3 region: CASSWDSAYEQYF. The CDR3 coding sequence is TGTGCCAGCAGCTGGGACAGTGCCTACGAGCAGTACTTC.

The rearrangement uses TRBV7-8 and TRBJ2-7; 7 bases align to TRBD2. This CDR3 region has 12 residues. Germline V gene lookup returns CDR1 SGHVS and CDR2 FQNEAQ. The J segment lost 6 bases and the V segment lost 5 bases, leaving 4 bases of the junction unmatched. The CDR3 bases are TGTGCCAGCAGCCAAGGACTAGTCGAGCAGTACTTC. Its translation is CASSQGLVEQYF. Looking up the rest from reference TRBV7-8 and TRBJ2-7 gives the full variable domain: GAGVSQSPRYKVAKRGQDVALRCDPISGHVSLFWYQQALGQGPEFLTYFQNEAQLDKSGLPSDRFFAERPEGSVSTLKIQRTQQEDSAVYLCASSQGLVEQYFGPGTRLTVT.

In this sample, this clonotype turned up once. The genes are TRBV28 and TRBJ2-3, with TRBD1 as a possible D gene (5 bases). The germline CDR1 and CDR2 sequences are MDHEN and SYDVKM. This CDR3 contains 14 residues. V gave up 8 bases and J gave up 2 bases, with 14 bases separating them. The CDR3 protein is CASSQGVITDTQYF. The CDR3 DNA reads TGTGCCAGCTCCCAAGGGGTTATCACAGATACGCAGTATTTT.

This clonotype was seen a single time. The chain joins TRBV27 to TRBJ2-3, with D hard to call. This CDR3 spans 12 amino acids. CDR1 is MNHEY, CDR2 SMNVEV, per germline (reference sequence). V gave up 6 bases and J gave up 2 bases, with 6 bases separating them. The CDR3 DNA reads TGTGCCAGCAGAAAATTCACAGATACGCAGTATTTT. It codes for CASRKFTDTQYF.

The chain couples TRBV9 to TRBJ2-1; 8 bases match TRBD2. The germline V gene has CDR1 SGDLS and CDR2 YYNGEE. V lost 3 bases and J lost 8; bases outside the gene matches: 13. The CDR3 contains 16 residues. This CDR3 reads CASSASLSSGKYEQFF. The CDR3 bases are TGTGCCAGCAGCGCTTCATTGAGTAGCGGGAAGTATGAGCAGTTCTTC.

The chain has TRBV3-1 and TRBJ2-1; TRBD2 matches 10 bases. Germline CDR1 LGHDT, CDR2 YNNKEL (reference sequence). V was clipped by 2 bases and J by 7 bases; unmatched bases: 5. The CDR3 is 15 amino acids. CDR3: CASSQPSGRVNEQFF. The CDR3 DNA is TGTGCCAGCAGCCAACCCAGCGGGAGGGTAAATGAGCAGTTCTTC.

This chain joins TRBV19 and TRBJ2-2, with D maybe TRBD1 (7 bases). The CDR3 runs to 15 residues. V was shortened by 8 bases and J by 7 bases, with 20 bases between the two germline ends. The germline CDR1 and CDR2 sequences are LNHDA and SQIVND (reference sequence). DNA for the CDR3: TGTGCCAGTGACCCCGGGGCAGGGGGGATCGGGGAGCTGTTTTTT. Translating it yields CASDPGAGGIGELFF.

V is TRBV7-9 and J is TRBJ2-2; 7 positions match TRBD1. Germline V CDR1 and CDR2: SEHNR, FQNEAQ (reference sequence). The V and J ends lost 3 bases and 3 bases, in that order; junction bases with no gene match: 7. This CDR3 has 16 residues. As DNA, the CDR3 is TGTGCCAGCAGCTTGCCCCAGGGGGTAGACACCGGGGAGCTGTTTTTT. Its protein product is CASSLPQGVDTGELFF. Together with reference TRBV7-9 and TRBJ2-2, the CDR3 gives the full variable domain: DTGVSQNPRHKITKRGQNVTFRCDPISEHNRLYWYRQTLGQGPEFLTYFQNEAQLEKSRLLSDRFSAERPKGSFSTLEIQRTEQGDSAMYLCASSLPQGVDTGELFFGEGSRLTVL.

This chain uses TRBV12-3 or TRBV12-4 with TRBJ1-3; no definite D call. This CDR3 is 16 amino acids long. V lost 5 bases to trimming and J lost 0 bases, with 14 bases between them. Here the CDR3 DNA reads TGTGCCAGCAGTCCGGGCGACACCTCCTCTGGAAACACCATATATTTT. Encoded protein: CASSPGDTSSGNTIYF.

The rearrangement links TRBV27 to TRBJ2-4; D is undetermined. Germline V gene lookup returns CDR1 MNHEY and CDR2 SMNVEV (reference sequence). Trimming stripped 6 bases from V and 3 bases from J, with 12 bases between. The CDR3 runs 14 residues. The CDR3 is CASSLGMGKNIQYF. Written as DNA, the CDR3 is TGTGCCAGCAGCTTAGGAATGGGCAAAAACATTCAGTACTTC.

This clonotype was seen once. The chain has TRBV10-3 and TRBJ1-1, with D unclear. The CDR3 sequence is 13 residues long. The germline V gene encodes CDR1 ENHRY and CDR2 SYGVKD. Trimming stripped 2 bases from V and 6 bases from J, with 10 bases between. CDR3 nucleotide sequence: TGTGCCATCAGTGAGCCTACAAGGTCTGAAGCTTTCTTT. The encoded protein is CAISEPTRSEAFF.

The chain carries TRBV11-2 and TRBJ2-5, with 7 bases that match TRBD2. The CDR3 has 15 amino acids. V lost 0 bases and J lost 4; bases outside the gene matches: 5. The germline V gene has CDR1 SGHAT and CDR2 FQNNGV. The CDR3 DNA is TGTGCCAGCAGCTTAGATGCGGGAGCTTTAGAGACCCAGTACTTC. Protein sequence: CASSLDAGALETQYF.

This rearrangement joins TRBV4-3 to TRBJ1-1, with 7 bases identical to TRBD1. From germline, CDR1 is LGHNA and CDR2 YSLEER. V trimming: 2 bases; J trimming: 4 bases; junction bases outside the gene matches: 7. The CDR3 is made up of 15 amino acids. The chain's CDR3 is CASSQNDREGTEAFF. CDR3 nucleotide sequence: TGCGCCAGCAGCCAAAACGACAGGGAAGGCACTGAAGCTTTCTTT.